The 25 T cell receptor beta chains below come from one sample, sequenced in a study of molecular identifiers for immune sequencing clone quantification. TCRdb processed the PCR reads anew with MiXCR; each CDR3 protein has one entry. The sample contains about 640,000 distinct CDR3 sequences, about 20% of which appear only once. The source material was naive CD8+ T cells from blood, with Jurkat cell RNA spiked in. Sample subset: FACS-sorted CD8+CD4-CCR7+CD45RA+ naive T cells. The source is a human donor in good health. Some libraries in this study had Jurkat cell RNA spiked in.

This chain links TRBV5-4 with TRBJ2-2; 8 bases agree with TRBD2. The V and J ends lost 4 bases and 4 bases, in that order; junction bases with no gene match: 12. Germline V gene data show CDR1 as SGHNT and CDR2 as YYREEE (reference sequence). The CDR3 sequence is 17 residues long. The CDR3 region has the DNA TGTGCCAGCAGCACGAAAACTAGCGGATGGATCACCGGGGAGCTGTTTTTT. Translating it yields CASSTKTSGWITGELFF.

This clonotype showed up many times. The chain links TRBV6-2 or TRBV6-3 to TRBJ2-7, with D unresolved. V lost 2 bases to trimming and J lost 0 bases, with 5 bases between them. The CDR3 contains 13 residues. Germline-derived CDR1 and CDR2 are MNHEY and SVGEGT. The DNA for the CDR3 is TGTGCCAGCAGTTACCCGGACTCCTACGAGCAGTACTTC. Translated, it gives CASSYPDSYEQYF.

This clonotype was detected many times. The chain combines TRBV20-1 with TRBJ2-7, with a weak D call TRBD1 (6 bases). With 6 bases removed from V and 2 bases from J, the gap between germline ends came to 20 bases. This CDR3 comprises 15 residues. Germline-derived CDR1 and CDR2 are DFQATT and SNEGSKA (reference sequence). CDR3 protein: CSAPRGAGKAYEQYF. CDR3 DNA sequence: TGCAGTGCCCCCAGGGGAGCAGGGAAGGCCTACGAGCAGTACTTC.

There are many counts of this clonotype. The V and J genes are TRBV5-1 and TRBJ2-7; 10 bases are shared with TRBD1. CDR3 size: 15 residues. With 4 bases clipped from V and 4 bases from J, the junction kept 8 bases outside the gene matches. CDR1 and CDR2 from the germline V gene are SGHRS and YFSETQ. CDR3 nucleotides: TGCGCCAGCAGCCCCGGGACAGGGGTCAGATACGAGCAGTACTTC. Translated: CASSPGTGVRYEQYF. The entire variable domain, with the rest obtained from reference TRBV5-1 and TRBJ2-7, is as follows: KAGVTQTPRYLIKTRGQQVTLSCSPISGHRSVSWYQQTPGQGLQFLFEYFSETQRNKGNFPGRFSGRQFSNSRSEMNVSTLELGDSALYLCASSPGTGVRYEQYFGPGTRLTVT.

DNA of the CDR3: TGTGCCAGCAGCAGACCGGGTGGGGGAGGCACCGGGGAGCTGTTTTTT. Amino acid sequence: CASSRPGGGGTGELFF. V gene TRBV5-5 combines with J gene TRBJ2-2; D perhaps matches TRBD2 (6 bases). Germline lookup yields CDR1 SGHKS and CDR2 YYEKEE (reference sequence). The CDR3 runs to 16 residues. Deletions cut 4 bases from V and 4 bases from J, with 17 bases between.

As for this clonotype: A much larger clone is a single base away; this may be a read error. The CDR3 loop is CVSSQIAPSTDTQYF. The CDR3 nucleotides read TGTGTCAGCAGTCAAATAGCGCCTAGCACAGATACGCAGTATTTT. This rearrangement joins TRBV27 to TRBJ2-3; D is perhaps TRBD2 (5 bases). Germline assignment: CDR1 MNHEY and CDR2 SMNVEV (reference sequence). The CDR3 covers 15 residues.

In this sample, this clonotype turned up many times. The chain links TRBV5-1 to TRBJ2-2, with 8 bases fitting TRBD1. The CDR3 sequence is 16 residues long. The germline CDR1 and CDR2 sequences are SGHRS and YFSETQ. Trimming cost V 8 bases and J 1 base; bases outside gene matches: 10. The CDR3 DNA reads TGCGCCAGTGGGTTCGGGACAGGACTGAACACCGGGGAGCTGTTTTTT. Translating it yields CASGFGTGLNTGELFF.

The table lists this clonotype with a few counts. The rearrangement joins TRBV23-1 to TRBJ1-1; D call uncertain. TRBV23-1 is given ORF status, its function remaining uncertain. Trimming cost V 0 bases and J 0 bases, with 8 bases left between them. The CDR3 is made up of 15 amino acids. The CDR3 coding sequence is TGCGCCAGCAGTCAATCGAAGGGCATGAACACTGAAGCTTTCTTT. It codes for CASSQSKGMNTEAFF.

Notes on this clonotype: A much bigger clone sits one base away, suggesting this may be a read error. The gene calls are TRBV27 and TRBJ1-3, with TRBD1 identical over 8 bases. The CDR3 is 16 amino acids. The germline CDR1 and CDR2 sequences are MNHEY and SMNVEV (reference sequence). After removal of 5 bases from V and 3 bases from J, the junction contained 9 bases not matched to a gene. This CDR3 reads CASSPSQGAFGNTIYF. DNA of the CDR3: TGTGCCAGCAGTCCAAGTCAGGGGGCTTTTGGAAACACCATATATTTT.

This clonotype was picked up a small number of times. The chain recombines TRBV2 with TRBJ2-7, with a tentative D call TRBD2 (5 bases). Trimming took off 8 bases at V and 5 bases at J, with 16 bases between the two ends. Germline V gives CDR1 SNHLY, CDR2 FYNNEI. The CDR3 consists of 13 residues. CDR3 nucleotide sequence: TGTGCCAGCTTATTCTTACTAGAGAACGAGCAGTACTTC. Translated, it gives CASLFLLENEQYF. Looking up the rest from reference TRBV2 and TRBJ2-7 gives the full variable domain: EPEVTQTPSHQVTQMGQEVILRCVPISNHLYFYWYRQILGQKVEFLVSFYNNEISEKSEIFDDQFSVERPDGSNFTLKIRSTKLEDSAMYFCASLFLLENEQYFGPGTRLTVT.

This clonotype appeared many times. The chain employs TRBV9 and TRBJ2-3; D unresolved. The CDR3 sequence is 13 residues long. V lost 0 bases and J lost 4, with 6 bases in between. The germline V gene encodes CDR1 SGDLS and CDR2 YYNGEE. The CDR3 sequence: CASSVEWSDTQYF. For the CDR3, the DNA is TGTGCCAGCAGCGTAGAGTGGTCAGATACGCAGTATTTT.

The chain couples TRBV11-2 to TRBJ2-1, with D tentatively TRBD2 (6 bases). Deletions cut 1 base from V and 7 bases from J, with 11 bases between. The V gene's germline CDR1 is SGHAT and CDR2 FQNNGV. There are 14 residues in the CDR3. The CDR3 nucleotides read TGTGCCAGCAGCTTAGGACTAGGGGTGAATGAGCAGTTCTTC. Protein product: CASSLGLGVNEQFF.

This clonotype was seen at least ten times. The rearrangement links TRBV25-1 to TRBJ2-1; D is ambiguous. Trimming removed 3 bases at V and 5 bases at J, with 8 bases between. The CDR3 totals 13 residues. Germline lookup yields CDR1 MGHDK and CDR2 SYGVNS. CDR3 residues: CASSEGYNNEQFF. CDR3 coding DNA: TGTGCCAGCAGTGAGGGTTATAACAATGAGCAGTTCTTC.

The table lists this clonotype with many counts. The rearrangement links TRBV4-3 to TRBJ2-1; tentative D call: TRBD2 (6 bases). Germline CDR1 is LGHNA and CDR2 is YSLEER. The V end lost 0 bases, the J end lost 6 bases, and 12 bases lay between the germline ends. The CDR3 consists of 15 residues. The CDR3 loop reads CASSQDAGFPNEQFF. Here the CDR3 DNA reads TGCGCCAGCAGCCAAGATGCGGGATTCCCCAATGAGCAGTTCTTC.

This clonotype was counted only a few times. The chain is built from TRBV13 and TRBJ2-7; the match to TRBD1 covers 10 bases. With V trimmed by 5 bases and J by 2 bases, 15 bases remained unmatched. This CDR3 spans 18 amino acids. Germline V gene lookup returns CDR1 PRHDT and CDR2 FYEKMQ (reference sequence). Written as DNA, the CDR3 is TGTGCCAGCAGCCAAACCGGGACAGGGGATGCCCCTACCTACGAGCAGTACTTC. This codes for CASSQTGTGDAPTYEQYF.

The V call is TRBV19, the J call TRBJ2-1; D call uncertain. CDR1 LNHDA and CDR2 SQIVND come from the germline V gene (reference sequence). Trimming removed 3 bases at V and 9 bases at J, with 9 bases between. There are 12 residues in the CDR3. The CDR3, as DNA: TGTGCCAGTAGTATTGGGATGGCTGAGCAGTTCTTC. Protein product: CASSIGMAEQFF.

V gene TRBV5-1 combines with J gene TRBJ2-1; 7 bases agree with TRBD1. The CDR3 contains 14 residues. V lost 4 bases, J lost 3 bases, and 4 bases stayed unmatched. Germline-derived CDR1 and CDR2 are SGHRS and YFSETQ. The CDR3 nucleotides are TGCGCCAGCAGCCCGGACAGGAGCTACAATGAGCAGTTCTTC. Translation gives CASSPDRSYNEQFF. The whole variable domain, filled in from reference TRBV5-1 and TRBJ2-1, reads KAGVTQTPRYLIKTRGQQVTLSCSPISGHRSVSWYQQTPGQGLQFLFEYFSETQRNKGNFPGRFSGRQFSNSRSEMNVSTLELGDSALYLCASSPDRSYNEQFFGPGTRLTVL.

As for this clonotype: This may stem from a read error, because a much larger clone lies one nucleotide away. This chain joins TRBV9 and TRBJ2-3; D may be TRBD2 (6 bases). CDR1 and CDR2 from the germline V gene are SGDLS and YYNGEE. V was trimmed by 0 bases and J by 6 bases, leaving 17 bases between them. CDR3 length equals 16 residues. CDR3: CASSVETNGRTDTQYF. Here the CDR3 DNA reads TGTGCCAGCAGCGTAGAGACTAACGGGAGAACCGATACGCAGTATTTT.

The sample holds many counts of this clonotype. The chain uses TRBV6-6 and TRBJ2-7, with TRBD2 identical over 7 bases. The CDR3 loop spans 15 amino acids. Trimming cost V 8 bases and J 0 bases; bases outside gene matches: 10. CDR1 and CDR2 from the germline V gene are MNHNY and SVGAGI (reference sequence). CDR3 nucleotides: TGTGCCAGCGGAAACAGCGGGATGAGCTCCTACGAGCAGTACTTC. Protein sequence: CASGNSGMSSYEQYF.

Note on this clonotype: This may stem from a read error, because a much larger clone lies one nucleotide away. The chain uses TRBV14 and TRBJ1-3; D is uncertain. This CDR3 contains 16 residues. V was cut by 8 bases and J by 3 bases, with 20 bases left in between. Germline-derived CDR1 and CDR2 are SGHDN and FVKESK. The CDR3 is CASGSDGPRGGNTIYF. CDR3 nucleotide sequence: TGTGCCAGCGGCTCAGACGGTCCCCGGGGTGGAAACACCATATATTTT. The full variable domain, its missing parts supplied by reference TRBV14 and TRBJ1-3, is EAGVTQFPSHSVIEKGQTVTLRCDPISGHDNLYWYRRVMGKEIKFLLHFVKESKQDESGMPNNRFLAERTGGTYSTLKVQPAELEDSGVYFCASGSDGPRGGNTIYFGEGSWLTVV.

This clonotype was observed many times. This chain links TRBV12-3 or TRBV12-4 with TRBJ1-1; TRBD1 agrees at 8 bases. This CDR3 comprises 18 residues. Trimming at V came to 4 bases and at J to 0 bases, leaving 13 bases not matched to a gene. The CDR3 reads CASSSGFGDRTMNTEAFF. The CDR3 DNA follows: TGTGCCAGCAGTTCGGGTTTCGGGGACAGGACAATGAACACTGAAGCTTTCTTT.

To note about this clonotype: Being one base from a much bigger clone, this may be a read error. V and J are TRBV3-1 and TRBJ2-1; D is ambiguous. Germline V gene sequence: CDR1 LGHDT, CDR2 YNNKEL (reference sequence). This CDR3 is built from 13 residues. CDR3 residues: CASSQERNNEQLF. The CDR3 DNA reads as TGTGCCAGCAGCCAAGAGAGGAACAATGAGCAGCTCTTC.

This clonotype was seen at least ten times. The genes are TRBV12-5 and TRBJ2-3; 9 bases match TRBD1. The length of the CDR3 is 16 residues. Germline V CDR1 and CDR2: LGHNT, FRNRAP. The V gene end was trimmed by 0 bases and the J gene end by 2 bases; junction bases not matched to a gene: 3. The CDR3, as DNA: TGTGCTAGTGGTTTGGTAGGGACAGGGTACACAGATACGCAGTATTTT. This sequence encodes CASGLVGTGYTDTQYF. The full variable domain, rest sourced from reference TRBV12-5 and TRBJ2-3, is DARVTQTPRHKVTEMGQEVTMRCQPILGHNTVFWYRQTMMQGLELLAYFRNRAPLDDSGMPKDRFSAEMPDATLATLKIQPSEPRDSAVYFCASGLVGTGYTDTQYFGPGTRLTVL.

This clonotype was observed at least ten times. The chain is built from TRBV28 and TRBJ2-7; 14 bases are shared with TRBD2. Germline CDR1 MDHEN, CDR2 SYDVKM. The V gene end was trimmed by 6 bases and the J gene end by 3 bases; junction bases not matched to a gene: 7. This CDR3 is built from 16 residues. CDR3 loop: CASSFGTSGSLYEQYF. The CDR3, as DNA: TGTGCCAGCAGCTTCGGGACTAGCGGGAGTCTCTACGAGCAGTACTTC.

This clonotype appeared many times. The rearrangement links TRBV28 to TRBJ1-2, with a possible D match to TRBD1 (5 bases). The germline CDR1 and CDR2 sequences are MDHEN and SYDVKM. The CDR3 runs 15 residues. V shed 5 bases and J shed 4 bases, with 17 bases lying between them. Here the CDR3 DNA reads TGTGCCAGCAGTCCATCCCCTCAGGGCGTCTATGGCTACACCTTC. Translation gives CASSPSPQGVYGYTF.